This passage covers 17 T cell receptor beta chains from one sample sequenced in a study of T-cell memory formation after mild COVID-19. TCRdb ran MiXCR on the 5' RACE reads and lists one entry per CDR3 protein. The sample records approximately 30,000 distinct CDR3 sequences, about 7.3% being singletons. Input material: PBMCs or a T cell subset sorted from them (not recorded which). The source is a man younger than 30 who had mild COVID-19 (a few samples of this study predate the infection). Cell type and time point are not known.

This clonotype was found many times. This rearrangement joins TRBV20-1 to TRBJ2-1, with 9 bases fitting TRBD2. The V gene's germline CDR1 is DFQATT and CDR2 SNEGSKA (reference sequence). V lost 5 bases, J lost 5 bases, and 7 bases stayed unmatched. CDR3 length: 14 residues. The CDR3 loop reads CSADPGLAHNEQFF. CDR3 nucleotides: TGCAGTGCTGACCCGGGACTAGCCCACAATGAGCAGTTCTTC.

This clonotype was seen many times. V is TRBV20-1 and J is TRBJ1-5, with a possible D match to TRBD1 (6 bases). V lost 6 bases to trimming and J lost 6 bases, with 18 bases between them. CDR1 and CDR2 (germline): DFQATT, SNEGSKA (reference sequence). CDR3 length: 14 amino acids. The chain's CDR3 is CSAPPRGAIQPQHF. CDR3 DNA: TGCAGTGCACCCCCGAGGGGGGCGATTCAGCCCCAGCATTTT.

This clonotype has a count of ten or more. The chain carries TRBV7-9 and TRBJ2-5; possibly TRBD1 for D (5 bases). CDR1 is SEHNR, CDR2 FQNEAQ, per germline (reference sequence). Trimming pared 11 bases from V and 2 bases from J, leaving 18 bases between. The length of the CDR3 is 14 residues. CDR3: CAVGRQGPQETQYF. The CDR3 DNA follows: TGTGCCGTAGGACGGCAGGGCCCTCAAGAGACCCAGTACTTC.

This clonotype has a count of ten or more. The chain uses TRBV12-3 or TRBV12-4 and TRBJ1-6, with D unclear. Trimming pared 2 bases from V and 5 bases from J, leaving 1 base between. The CDR3 covers 12 residues. The CDR3 here is CASSLNNSPLHF. The CDR3 nucleotides read TGTGCCAGCAGTTTAAATAATTCACCCCTCCACTTT.

This clonotype was counted ten times or more. The chain links TRBV6-5 to TRBJ2-2, with D hard to call. CDR3 length: 12 amino acids. V lost 5 bases to trimming and J lost 6 bases, with 7 bases between them. CDR1 MNHEY and CDR2 SVGAGI come from the germline V gene. The CDR3 loop is CASSTRAGELFF. The DNA of the CDR3 is TGTGCCAGCAGTACAAGGGCCGGGGAGCTGTTTTTT.

This clonotype appeared a few times. The chain is built from TRBV18 and TRBJ2-6; D perhaps matches TRBD1 (5 bases). Germline V gene data show CDR1 as KGHSH and CDR2 as LQKENI. The V end lost 3 bases, the J end lost 0 bases, and 15 bases lay between the germline ends. The CDR3 is 18 residues long. The CDR3 bases are TGTGCCAGCTCACCCCAGTGGGGCGGAAACTCTGGGGCCAACGTCCTGACTTTC. Its protein is CASSPQWGGNSGANVLTF. Together with reference TRBV18 and TRBJ2-6, the CDR3 gives the full variable domain: NAGVMQNPRHLVRRRGQEARLRCSPMKGHSHVYWYRQLPEEGLKFMVYLQKENIIDESGMPKERFSAEFPKEGPSILRIQQVVRGDSAAYFCASSPQWGGNSGANVLTFGAGSRLTVL.

Ten or more counts support this clonotype. J is TRBJ1-1 and V is TRBV5-1; 9 bases align to TRBD1. The V and J ends lost 3 bases and 11 bases, in that order; junction bases with no gene match: 5. Germline-derived CDR1 and CDR2 are SGHRS and YFSETQ. The CDR3 contains 12 residues. This CDR3 reads CASSYGQGSAFF. The DNA for the CDR3 is TGCGCCAGCAGCTATGGACAGGGGAGCGCTTTCTTT.

The sample holds many counts of this clonotype. The rearrangement joins TRBV20-1 to TRBJ2-3; 9 nucleotides align to TRBD1. CDR3 size: 15 residues. CDR1 DFQATT and CDR2 SNEGSKA come from the germline V gene (reference sequence). The V segment lost 5 bases and the J segment 4 bases; nucleotides outside the gene matches: 10. The CDR3 nucleotides read TGCAGTGCTTCCCGGACAGGGGTCCTCGCAGATACGCAGTATTTT. Residues: CSASRTGVLADTQYF.

This clonotype was picked up a small number of times. J is TRBJ1-2 and V is TRBV3-1; perhaps TRBD1 as D (6 bases). The V gene lost 6 bases and the J gene lost 0 bases, with 23 bases spanning the gap. The CDR3 is 18 residues long. Germline V gene lookup returns CDR1 LGHDT and CDR2 YNNKEL (reference sequence). DNA for the CDR3: TGTGCCAGCAGTCGATCCCCCAAAACAGGGTCGGCTAACTATGGCTACACCTTC. Amino acid sequence: CASSRSPKTGSANYGYTF.

This clonotype showed up many times. The CDR3 nucleotides are TGTGCCAGCAGTGGCGTATTAGCGGGGGGACAGTATTTT. It yields the protein CASSGVLAGGQYF. The V gene is TRBV6-1, the J gene TRBJ2-3; 10 bases fit TRBD2. The junction had 7 bases not matched to a gene; V was cut back by 4 bases and J by 12 bases. Germline V gene lookup returns CDR1 MNHNS and CDR2 SASEGT. The CDR3 length is 13 residues.

This clonotype was detected ten times or more. The V gene is TRBV6-5, the J gene TRBJ2-2; D gene unclear. Germline CDR1 and CDR2: MNHEY and SVGAGI. CDR3 size: 13 residues. V was cut by 1 base and J by 2 bases, with 2 bases left in between. CDR3 protein: CASSYFNTGELFF. As DNA, the CDR3 is TGTGCCAGCAGTTACTTTAACACCGGGGAGCTGTTTTTT.

Many counts were recorded for this clonotype. This rearrangement joins TRBV15 to TRBJ2-7, with D hard to call. This CDR3 is 16 amino acids long. Trimming removed 1 base at V and 4 bases at J, with 17 bases between. Germline CDR1 LNHNV, CDR2 YYDKDF (reference sequence). The CDR3 is CATSRVGWGSRYEQYF. The CDR3 region has the DNA TGTGCCACCAGCAGAGTAGGTTGGGGATCTCGGTACGAGCAGTACTTC.

This clonotype was observed many times. The chain employs TRBV11-2 and TRBJ2-2, with D perhaps being TRBD1 or TRBD2 (5 bases each). The V and J ends lost 1 base and 5 bases respectively, with 11 bases between them. This CDR3 region has 15 residues. Germline CDR1 reads SGHAT; CDR2 reads FQNNGV. The DNA of the CDR3 is TGTGCCAGCAGCTTAGCCGGGACCACAACCGGGGAGCTGTTTTTT. Residues: CASSLAGTTTGELFF.

Many counts were recorded for this clonotype. The chain links TRBV27 to TRBJ2-3, with D tentatively TRBD1 (6 bases). The CDR3 loop spans 17 amino acids. V shed 2 bases and J shed 3 bases, with 18 bases lying between them. CDR1 is MNHEY, CDR2 SMNVEV, per germline (reference sequence). The CDR3 sequence is CASSLTAGDVRTDTQYF. The CDR3 DNA sequence: TGTGCCAGCAGTTTAACCGCAGGGGACGTGAGGACAGATACGCAGTATTTT.

This clonotype was detected ten times or more. This chain uses TRBV11-2 with TRBJ2-7; D is uncertain. This CDR3 region has 12 residues. V was clipped by 5 bases and J by 2 bases, with 7 bases between them. The germline V gene has CDR1 SGHAT and CDR2 FQNNGV. The CDR3 reads CASSRWTYEQYF. CDR3 nucleotide sequence: TGTGCCAGCAGCCGCTGGACCTACGAGCAGTACTTC.

As for this clonotype: No conserved phenylalanine or tryptophan ends this CDR3, so it is likely a read error. The rearrangement links TRBV7-3 to TRBJ2-2, with 8 bases lining up with TRBD2. The germline gives CDR1 SGHTA, CDR2 FQGTGA. V lost 5 bases and J lost 3; bases outside the gene matches: 5. This CDR3 has 15 amino acids. CDR3 region: CASSLSGGHTGELFC. The CDR3 bases are TGTGCCAGCAGCCTCAGCGGGGGACACACCGGGGAGCTGTTTTGT.

This clonotype has at least ten counts. This sequence joins TRBV10-2 and TRBJ1-1, with D perhaps matching TRBD1 (5 bases). Germline V gene lookup returns CDR1 WSHSY and CDR2 SAAADI. This CDR3 region has 18 residues. Trimming cost V 5 bases and J 0 bases, with 22 bases left between them. The chain's CDR3 is CASSSRPGEKGMNTEAFF. DNA for the CDR3: TGCGCCAGCAGTTCCCGGCCGGGAGAAAAGGGGATGAACACTGAAGCTTTCTTT.